The T cell receptor (beta chain) under discussion was sequenced for a study of blood T cell repertoires in COVID-19 (dated by TCRdb to 2018 to 2020). Background for the entire study: The collaborator samples originated in the United States, Italy and Spain and spanned the acute and convalescent phases of COVID-19. The material from the prospective study consisted of cDNA or gDNA derived from T cells, B-cell-depleted T cells, or PBMCs. The dataset comprised deeply sampled blood TCRbeta repertoires from subjects exposed to, actively infected with, or recovered from COVID-19. The repertoires were released in a freely available public database intended as a resource for research on the immune response to SARS-CoV-2. The samples were drawn from two sources: the first 160 participants of the ongoing ImmuneRACE study, and some 1,300 subjects contributed by 6 global collaborators. A de-identified subject ID, COVID-19 status, age in years and sex were almost always included in the sample metadata. HLA class I and class II types, where available, came from metadata supplied by the sample provider rather than from assay-based typing.

TCRbeta CDR3 regions were amplified from genomic DNA by means of the immunoSEQ Assay, a bias-controlled multiplex PCR. As for how the authors treated the data: The number of nucleated cells in each sample was estimated by amplification of reference gene primers within the assay. Sequence reads were collapsed and filtered to measure the absolute abundance of every unique TCRbeta CDR3 rearrangement. For each sample, productive Simpson clonality was calculated as the square root of Simpson's diversity index across productive rearrangements. As stored in TCRdb, this immuneACCESS dataset retains in-frame rearrangements with V and J assigned. A fraction of the clones does not appear; measured against another copy, unresolved V genes explain less than half of the discrepancy, and the remainder lacks a known reason. Clone size and V and J calls were adopted from that table, with D and trimming inferred from the DNA. The sample table contains 200,000 to 250,000 clones; only one count was recorded for roughly 82% of them. 4% to 6% of the sample goes to the ten largest clones.

With respect to this clone: Its binding antigen is unknown. Base qualities were left out, and no much larger clone turns up one base away.

What the work shows at the level of the full study, not this receptor alone: The quantity of clinical and demographic metadata differed by source and by participant and was supplied without curation.

Each collaborating institution followed its own protocols to collect whole blood in K2EDTA tubes. For TCRbeta analysis, collaborator samples were shipped as frozen whole blood, as isolated PBMCs, or as DNA extracted from either sample type. Sequencing used peripheral blood. The sequence was obtained from a woman at least 80 years old with active or convalescent COVID-19.

The nucleotides read TGCGCCAGCAGCGGGCACAGGGTCACCGGGGAGCTGTTTTTT. Its translation is CASSGHRVTGELFF. The V and J genes are TRBV4-1 and TRBJ2-2; tentative D gene TRBD1, with 6 bases matching. As encoded in the germline V gene, CDR1 is MGHRA while CDR2 is YSYEKL. V loses 5 bases of germline sequence and J loses 4 bases, and the interval between the two ends is 11 bases. The cysteine opens and the phenylalanine closes a CDR3 of 14 amino acids. The only DNA kept is the CDR3, 42 bases in frame from the first base.